This T cell receptor (beta chain) was recorded in a study of beta chain features in type 1 diabetes. CDR3 length: 13 amino acids. Trimming pared 0 bases from V and 4 bases from J, leaving 5 bases between. Per germline, CDR1 SGHRS and CDR2 YFSETQ. The isolated RNA, all of it, was reverse transcribed, so expressed TCRB transcripts were what got sequenced. About 3.6 million reads on average were seen across naive, central memory and regulatory T cell samples. TCRdb's table, derived via immunoSEQ multiplex PCR, lists solely in-frame clones and lacks some. The table has some 360,000 clones, 8.5% to 10% seen once. Whole-study findings and limits: The naive, central memory and Treg TCRB repertoires looked more alike in patients than they did in healthy donors. Small HLA sub-analyses could not settle whether HLA shapes TCRB rearrangement. TCRB CDR3 length was moderately but significantly reduced in all four CD4+ subsets of Type 1 diabetes patients.

In the case of this clone: Its antigen is not identified.

The source is a man aged 25 to 40 with type 1 diabetes. Sequenced material: central memory CD4+ T cells from blood. The V and J genes are TRBV5-1 and TRBJ1-5; D gene unclear. CDR3 residues: CASSLDTNQPQHF. CDR3 DNA sequence: TGCGCCAGCAGCTTGGACACAAATCAGCCCCAGCATTTT.